The 8 T cell receptor beta chains below were found in one sample sequenced in a study of cytomegalovirus exposure and HLA in healthy donors. PCR involved 60 Vbeta and 13 Jbeta primers. TCRdb's copy holds only in-frame clones and misses some; the assay was immunoSEQ multiplex PCR. The sample includes roughly 160,000 clones, 80% of them seen just once. Source material: PBMCs. These TCRs come from a man between 18 and 35 years old in good health and CMV-seropositive.

The chain combines TRBV6-5 with TRBJ2-7; 9 positions agree with TRBD1. This CDR3 has 16 residues. Looked up from germline, CDR1 is MNHEY and CDR2 is SVGAGI. The J segment lost 3 bases and the V segment lost 2 bases, leaving 8 bases of the junction unmatched. The DNA of the CDR3 is TGTGCCAGCAGTTACGAGGGACAGGGAATTAGCTACGAGCAGTACTTC. It yields the protein CASSYEGQGISYEQYF.

The chain employs TRBV9 and TRBJ2-7; 7 bases match TRBD2. CDR3 size: 14 residues. Germline V gene lookup returns CDR1 SGDLS and CDR2 YYNGEE. The V segment lost 0 bases and the J segment 5 bases; nucleotides outside the gene matches: 5. The CDR3 here is CASSVEGREHEQYF. The CDR3 region has the DNA TGTGCCAGCAGCGTAGAAGGGCGGGAGCACGAGCAGTACTTC.

The genes are TRBV7-9 and TRBJ2-1; 8 bases agree with TRBD2. The CDR3 runs 14 residues. From germline, CDR1 is SEHNR and CDR2 FQNEAQ (reference sequence). V was pared by 1 base and J by 8 bases, with 4 bases of the junction left unmatched. The CDR3 sequence: CASSLVPRGDEQFF. The CDR3 DNA sequence: TGTGCCAGCAGCTTAGTACCGCGGGGGGATGAGCAGTTCTTC. Based on the CDR3 plus reference TRBV7-9 and TRBJ2-1, the full variable domain is DTGVSQNPRHKITKRGQNVTFRCDPISEHNRLYWYRQTLGQGPEFLTYFQNEAQLEKSRLLSDRFSAERPKGSFSTLEIQRTEQGDSAMYLCASSLVPRGDEQFFGPGTRLTVL.

This rearrangement joins TRBV6-1 to TRBJ2-3; tentatively, D is TRBD2 (6 bases). Germline CDR1 and CDR2: MNHNS and SASEGT. Trimming took 0 bases from V and 1 from J, leaving 29 bases between them. The CDR3 spans 22 residues. The CDR3 bases are TGTGCCAGCAGTGAAGCCGCCCTCAGGGCTAGCGTGGGGGGATGGGGCACAGATACGCAGTATTTT. It translates to CASSEAALRASVGGWGTDTQYF.

The V call is TRBV19, the J call TRBJ1-5; 8 bases align to TRBD1. There are 14 residues in the CDR3. Germline V lookup: CDR1 LNHDA, CDR2 SQIVND (reference sequence). The V gene end was trimmed by 5 bases and the J gene end by 5 bases; junction bases not matched to a gene: 5. The CDR3 loop reads CASSPRTGYQPQHF. CDR3 nucleotides: TGTGCCAGTAGTCCCCGGACAGGGTATCAGCCCCAGCATTTT.

V and J are TRBV18 and TRBJ2-7; TRBD1 is a possible D gene (6 bases). The germline V and J ends were trimmed by 4 bases and 3 bases, with 13 bases remaining between them. Germline-derived CDR1 and CDR2 are KGHSH and LQKENI. This CDR3 spans 14 amino acids. In nucleotides, the CDR3 is TGTGCCAGCTCACAAGGGGGACCCCTCTACGAGCAGTACTTC. Encoded protein: CASSQGGPLYEQYF.

The rearrangement uses TRBV4-3 and TRBJ2-5, with 9 nucleotides matching TRBD1. The CDR3 extends over 15 amino acids. The J segment lost 6 bases and the V segment lost 4 bases, leaving 9 bases of the junction unmatched. Germline CDR1 reads LGHNA; CDR2 reads YSLEER. In DNA, the CDR3 is TGCGCCAGCAGCCTTGCGGGACAGGGCGGACAGACCCAGTACTTC. As protein: CASSLAGQGGQTQYF.

V and J are TRBV5-1 and TRBJ1-2, with unresolved D. Trimming took 0 bases from V and 6 from J, leaving 15 bases between them. This CDR3 comprises 15 residues. The germline CDR1 and CDR2 sequences are SGHRS and YFSETQ. The chain's CDR3 is CASSLGHLNGDGYTF. CDR3 sequence (DNA): TGCGCCAGCAGCTTGGGACACCTTAACGGTGATGGCTACACCTTC.